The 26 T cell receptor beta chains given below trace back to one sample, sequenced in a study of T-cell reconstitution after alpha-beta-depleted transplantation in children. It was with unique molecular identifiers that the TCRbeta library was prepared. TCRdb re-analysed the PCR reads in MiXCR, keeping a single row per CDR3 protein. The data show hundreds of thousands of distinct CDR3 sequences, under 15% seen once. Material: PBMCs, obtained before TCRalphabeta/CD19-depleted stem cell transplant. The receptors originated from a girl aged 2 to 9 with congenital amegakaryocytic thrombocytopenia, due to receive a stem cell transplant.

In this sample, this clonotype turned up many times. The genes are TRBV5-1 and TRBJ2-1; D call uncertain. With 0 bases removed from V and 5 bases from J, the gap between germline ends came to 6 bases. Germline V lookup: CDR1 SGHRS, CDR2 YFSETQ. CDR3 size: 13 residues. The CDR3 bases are TGCGCCAGCAGCTTGGCGCAGAACAATGAGCAGTTCTTC. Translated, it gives CASSLAQNNEQFF.

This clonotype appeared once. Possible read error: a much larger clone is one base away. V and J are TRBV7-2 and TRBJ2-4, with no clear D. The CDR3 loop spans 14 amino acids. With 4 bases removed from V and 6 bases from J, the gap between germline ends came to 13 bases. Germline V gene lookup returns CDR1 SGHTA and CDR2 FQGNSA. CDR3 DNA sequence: TGTGCCAGCAGCTCCGCAGCCTGGGTAAACATTCAGTACTTC. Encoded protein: CASSSAAWVNIQYF.

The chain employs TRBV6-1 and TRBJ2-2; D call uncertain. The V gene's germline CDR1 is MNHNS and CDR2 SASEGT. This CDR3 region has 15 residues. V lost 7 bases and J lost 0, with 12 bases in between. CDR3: CASTELLANTGELFF. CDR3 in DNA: TGTGCCAGCACCGAGCTACTCGCGAACACCGGGGAGCTGTTTTTT.

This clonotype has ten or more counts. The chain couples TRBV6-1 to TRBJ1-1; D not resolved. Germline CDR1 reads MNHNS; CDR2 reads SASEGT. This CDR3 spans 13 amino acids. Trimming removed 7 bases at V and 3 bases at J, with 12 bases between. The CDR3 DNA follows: TGTGCCAGCACCCCGGCGGGAGACACTGAAGCTTTCTTT. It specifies CASTPAGDTEAFF.

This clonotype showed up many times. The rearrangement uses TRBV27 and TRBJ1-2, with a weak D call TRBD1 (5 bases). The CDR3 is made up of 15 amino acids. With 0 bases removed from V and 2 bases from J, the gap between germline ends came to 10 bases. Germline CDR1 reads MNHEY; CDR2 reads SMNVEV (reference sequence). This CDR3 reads CASSLSMAGNYGYTF. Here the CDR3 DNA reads TGTGCCAGCAGTTTATCGATGGCAGGGAACTATGGCTACACCTTC.

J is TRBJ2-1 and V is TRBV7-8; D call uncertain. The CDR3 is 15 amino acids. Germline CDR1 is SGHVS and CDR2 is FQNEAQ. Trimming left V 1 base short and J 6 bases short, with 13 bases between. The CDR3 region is CASSLGRRRPNEQFF. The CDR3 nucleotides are TGTGCCAGCAGCTTAGGGCGGCGGAGACCCAATGAGCAGTTCTTC.

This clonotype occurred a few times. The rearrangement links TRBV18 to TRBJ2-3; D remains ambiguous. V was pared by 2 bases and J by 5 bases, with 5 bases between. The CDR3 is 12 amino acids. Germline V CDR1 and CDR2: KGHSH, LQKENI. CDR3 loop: CASSPEVDTQYF. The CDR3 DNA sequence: TGTGCCAGCTCACCAGAAGTAGATACGCAGTATTTT.

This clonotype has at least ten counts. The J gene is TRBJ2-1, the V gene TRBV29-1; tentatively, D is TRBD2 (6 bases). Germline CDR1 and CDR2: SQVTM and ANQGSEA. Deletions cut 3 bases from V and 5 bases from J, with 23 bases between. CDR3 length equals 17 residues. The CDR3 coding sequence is TGCAGCGTTGACTTTTTTAGCGGTCTAAACCCCCACAATGAGCAGTTCTTC. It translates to CSVDFFSGLNPHNEQFF.

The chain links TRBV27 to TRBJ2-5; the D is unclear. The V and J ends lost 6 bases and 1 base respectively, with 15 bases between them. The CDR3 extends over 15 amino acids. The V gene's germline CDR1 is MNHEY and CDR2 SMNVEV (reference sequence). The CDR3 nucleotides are TGTGCCAGCAGGAATAACTTAGTGGGCCAAGAGACCCAGTACTTC. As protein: CASRNNLVGQETQYF.

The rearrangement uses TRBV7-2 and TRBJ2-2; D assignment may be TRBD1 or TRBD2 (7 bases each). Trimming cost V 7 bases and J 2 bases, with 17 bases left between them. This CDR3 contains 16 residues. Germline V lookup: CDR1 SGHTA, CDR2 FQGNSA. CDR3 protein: CASKKGGGRNTGELFF. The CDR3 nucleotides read TGTGCCAGCAAAAAAGGGGGCGGGAGAAACACCGGGGAGCTGTTTTTT.

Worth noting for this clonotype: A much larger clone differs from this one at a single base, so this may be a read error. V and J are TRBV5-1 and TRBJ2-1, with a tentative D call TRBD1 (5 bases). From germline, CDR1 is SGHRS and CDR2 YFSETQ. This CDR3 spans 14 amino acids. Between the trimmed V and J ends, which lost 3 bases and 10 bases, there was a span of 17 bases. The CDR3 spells CASSSVLGPREQFF. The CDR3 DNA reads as TGCGCCAGCAGCTCGGTATTGGGGCCCAGGGAGCAGTTCTTC. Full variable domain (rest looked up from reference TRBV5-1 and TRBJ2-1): KAGVTQTPRYLIKTRGQQVTLSCSPISGHRSVSWYQQTPGQGLQFLFEYFSETQRNKGNFPGRFSGRQFSNSRSEMNVSTLELGDSALYLCASSSVLGPREQFFGPGTRLTVL.

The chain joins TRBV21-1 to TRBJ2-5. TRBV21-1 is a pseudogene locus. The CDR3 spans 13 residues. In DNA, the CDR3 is TGTGCCAGCAGCAAAGCGCAGAGGGAGACCCAGTACTTC. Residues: CASSKAQRETQYF.

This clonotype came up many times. This CDR3 is CSARDLADWDEQFF. Written as DNA, the CDR3 is TGCAGTGCTAGAGACCTAGCGGACTGGGATGAGCAGTTCTTC. V usage is TRBV20-1 and J usage is TRBJ2-1, with TRBD2 matching over 7 bases. Germline V CDR1 and CDR2: DFQATT, SNEGSKA (reference sequence). Germline trimming cut 0 bases from V and 8 bases from J; bases unmatched to any gene: 7. This CDR3 is 14 amino acids long.

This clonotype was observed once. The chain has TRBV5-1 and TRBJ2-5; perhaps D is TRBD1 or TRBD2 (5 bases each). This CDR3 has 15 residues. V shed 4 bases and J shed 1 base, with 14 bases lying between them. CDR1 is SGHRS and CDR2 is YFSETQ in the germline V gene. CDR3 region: CASSAWTGPQETQYF. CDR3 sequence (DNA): TGCGCCAGCAGCGCTTGGACGGGGCCCCAAGAGACCCAGTACTTC.

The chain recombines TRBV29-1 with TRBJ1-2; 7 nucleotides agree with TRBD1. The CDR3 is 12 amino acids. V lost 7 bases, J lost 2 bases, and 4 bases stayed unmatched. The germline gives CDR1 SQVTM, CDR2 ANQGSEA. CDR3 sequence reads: CSGGQPNYGYTF. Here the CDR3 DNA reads TGCAGCGGGGGACAGCCGAACTATGGCTACACCTTC.

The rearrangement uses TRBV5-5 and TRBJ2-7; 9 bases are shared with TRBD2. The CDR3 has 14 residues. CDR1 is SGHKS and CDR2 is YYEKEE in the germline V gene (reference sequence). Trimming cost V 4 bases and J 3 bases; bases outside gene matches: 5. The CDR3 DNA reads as TGTGCCAGCAGCCCCGGGACTAGCCTCTACGAGCAGTACTTC. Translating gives CASSPGTSLYEQYF.

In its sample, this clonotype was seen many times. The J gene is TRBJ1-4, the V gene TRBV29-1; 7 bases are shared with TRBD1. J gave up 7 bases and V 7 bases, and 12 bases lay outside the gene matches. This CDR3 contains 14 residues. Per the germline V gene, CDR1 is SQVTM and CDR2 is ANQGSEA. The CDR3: CSGLLTGFGEKLFF. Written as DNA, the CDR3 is TGCAGCGGTCTACTGACAGGGTTCGGTGAAAAACTGTTTTTT.

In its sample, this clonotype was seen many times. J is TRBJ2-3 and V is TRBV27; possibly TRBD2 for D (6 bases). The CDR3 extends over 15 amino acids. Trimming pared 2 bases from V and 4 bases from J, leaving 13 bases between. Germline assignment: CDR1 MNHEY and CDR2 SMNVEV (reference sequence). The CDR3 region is CASSLLGGTPDTQYF. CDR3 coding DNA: TGTGCCAGCAGTTTACTCGGCGGGACGCCAGATACGCAGTATTTT.

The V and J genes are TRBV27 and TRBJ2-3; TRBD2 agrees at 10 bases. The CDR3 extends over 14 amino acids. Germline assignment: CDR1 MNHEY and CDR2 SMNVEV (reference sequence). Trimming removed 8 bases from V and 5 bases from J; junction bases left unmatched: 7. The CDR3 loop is CASPSGRAGDTQYF. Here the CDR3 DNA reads TGTGCCAGCCCCAGCGGGAGGGCCGGAGATACGCAGTATTTT.

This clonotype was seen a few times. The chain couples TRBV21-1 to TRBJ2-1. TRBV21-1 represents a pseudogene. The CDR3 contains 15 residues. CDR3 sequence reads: CASSNLGFFTDEQFF. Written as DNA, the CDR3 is TGTGCCAGCAGCAACTTAGGGTTTTTTACGGATGAGCAGTTCTTC.

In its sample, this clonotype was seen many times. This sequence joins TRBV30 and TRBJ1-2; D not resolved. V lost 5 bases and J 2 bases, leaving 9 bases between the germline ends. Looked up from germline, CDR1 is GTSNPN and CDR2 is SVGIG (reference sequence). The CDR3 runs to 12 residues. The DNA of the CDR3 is TGTGCCTGGGGTATTGGGAACTATGGCTACACCTTC. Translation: CAWGIGNYGYTF.

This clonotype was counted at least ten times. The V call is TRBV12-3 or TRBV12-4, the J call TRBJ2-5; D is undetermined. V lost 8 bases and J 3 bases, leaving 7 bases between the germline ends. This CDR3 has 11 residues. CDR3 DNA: TGTGCCAGCGGAATGAAAGAGACCCAGTACTTC. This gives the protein CASGMKETQYF.

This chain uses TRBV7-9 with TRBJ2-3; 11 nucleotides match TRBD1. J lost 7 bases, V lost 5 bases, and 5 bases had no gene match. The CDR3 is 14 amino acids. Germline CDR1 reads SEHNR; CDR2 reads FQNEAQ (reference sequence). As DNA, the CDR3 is TGTGCCAGCAGCGAGGACAGGGGGCAACATACGCAGTATTTT. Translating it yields CASSEDRGQHTQYF.

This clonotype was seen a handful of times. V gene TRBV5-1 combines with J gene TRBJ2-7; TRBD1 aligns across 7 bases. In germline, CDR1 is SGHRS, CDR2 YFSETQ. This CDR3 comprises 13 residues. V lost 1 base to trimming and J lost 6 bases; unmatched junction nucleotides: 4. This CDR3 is CASSLSQGSEQYF. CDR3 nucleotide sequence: TGCGCCAGCAGCTTGTCACAGGGGAGCGAGCAGTACTTC. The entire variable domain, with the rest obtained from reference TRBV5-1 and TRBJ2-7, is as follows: KAGVTQTPRYLIKTRGQQVTLSCSPISGHRSVSWYQQTPGQGLQFLFEYFSETQRNKGNFPGRFSGRQFSNSRSEMNVSTLELGDSALYLCASSLSQGSEQYFGPGTRLTVT.

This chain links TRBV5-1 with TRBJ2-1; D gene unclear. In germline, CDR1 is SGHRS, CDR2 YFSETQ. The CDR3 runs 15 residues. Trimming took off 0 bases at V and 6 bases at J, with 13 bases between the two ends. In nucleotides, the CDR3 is TGCGCCAGCAGCTTGGCCCGCCAAAATTTCAATGAGCAGTTCTTC. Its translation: CASSLARQNFNEQFF.

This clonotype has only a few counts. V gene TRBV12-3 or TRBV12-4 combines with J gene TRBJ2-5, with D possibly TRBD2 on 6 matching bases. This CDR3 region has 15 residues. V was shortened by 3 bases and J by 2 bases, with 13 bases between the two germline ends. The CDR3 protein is CASSFGEGRQETQYF. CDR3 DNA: TGTGCCAGCAGTTTTGGTGAGGGGAGGCAAGAGACCCAGTACTTC.